The clone carrying this T cell receptor (beta chain) has more than one count but fewer than ten. Antigen unknown. Unmatched junction bases numbered 5, after V lost 2 bases and J lost 4 bases. The germline gives CDR1 LGHNA, CDR2 YNFKEQ. The CDR3 contains 16 residues. Assay used: immunoSEQ multiplex PCR; TCRdb lists only in-frame clones, some missing. The sample carries under 50,000 clones, around 87% recorded once. This sample was taken from a study of T cells in localized non-small cell lung cancer. Study-wide results and caveats: Higher blood T cell density tracked longer overall survival. Highest T cell clonality was seen in uninvolved adjacent lung, surpassing that measured in tumor. Heterogeneity within the tumor remains possible, as just one region underwent sequencing. Within adjacent lung there appeared a median approximately 62 of the top 100 tumor clones.

The sample here was PBMCs, taken before any cancer treatment. The TCR was taken from a man aged 35 to 69 with stage II lung adenocarcinoma. V is TRBV4-2 and J is TRBJ2-3, with 11 bases identical to TRBD2. The CDR3 DNA sequence: TGTGCCAGCAGCCAAAGTATAGCGGGGGGGTCAGATACGCAGTATTTT. Translation: CASSQSIAGGSDTQYF.